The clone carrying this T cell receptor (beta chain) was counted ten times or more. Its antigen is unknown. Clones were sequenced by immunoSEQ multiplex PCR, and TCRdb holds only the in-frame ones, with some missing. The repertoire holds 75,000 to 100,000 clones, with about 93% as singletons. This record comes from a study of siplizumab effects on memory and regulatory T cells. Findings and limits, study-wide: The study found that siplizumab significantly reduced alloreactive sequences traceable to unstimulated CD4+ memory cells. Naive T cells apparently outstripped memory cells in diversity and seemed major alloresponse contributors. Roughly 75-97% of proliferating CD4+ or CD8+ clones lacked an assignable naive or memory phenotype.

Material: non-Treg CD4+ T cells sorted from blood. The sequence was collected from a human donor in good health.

The CDR3 sequence: CSASREKLFF. CDR3 nucleotide sequence: TGCAGTGCTTCCCGTGAAAAACTGTTTTTT. The chain recombines TRBV20-1 with TRBJ1-4; D uncertain. Germline CDR1 is DFQATT and CDR2 is SNEGSKA (reference sequence). The V and J ends lost 5 bases and 7 bases respectively, with 5 bases between them. The CDR3 runs 10 residues.